This T cell receptor beta chain was sequenced for a study of CD8 T cells in ankylosing spondylitis. The CDR3 is 13 amino acids. CDR1 MNHEY and CDR2 SMNVEV come from the germline V gene (reference sequence). A note on this clonotype: This may be a read error: a much more frequent sequence differs by one nucleotide.

TCRdb reprocessed the 5' RACE reads via MiXCR and lists one record per CDR3 protein. This sample has 200,000 to 300,000 distinct CDR3 sequences, with roughly a tenth found just once. This sequence was found in a male donor with ankylosing spondylitis or in good health (not recorded which). The chain uses TRBV27 and TRBJ2-5; D remains unclear. Sequenced input: blood, either unsorted or a sorted T cell fraction (not recorded which). This chain's CDR3 is CANSFRSAETQYF. CDR3 coding DNA: TGTGCCAACAGTTTCCGGTCAGCCGAGACCCAGTACTTC.